This is a list of T cell receptor beta chains from one sample in a study of OX40 agonist ivuxolimab in advanced cancers. The assay was immunoSEQ multiplex PCR, and TCRdb's table has in-frame clones only and misses some. The data show approximately 50,000 clones, with 60% to 80% seen just once and 3% to 5% held by the top ten. The sample consisted of CD4+ or CD8+ T cells sorted from blood, taken in a trial of the OX40 agonist ivuxolimab. Every receptor here comes from an adult with an advanced solid tumor such as melanoma, head and neck, liver or kidney cancer. Both conserved end residues are trimmed from each CDR3.

CDR3 | V
ASSYDRGQGSEQF | TRBV5-4
ASSSPGANSPLH | TRBV6-6
ASSPPGTSYNEQF | TRBV18
ASNRLAGENEQF | TRBV21-1
ASSYGGRDNQPQH | TRBV6-5
ASSSGQGLRYGYT | TRBV7-2
ASSLWDVSYEQY | TRBV4-1
ASSPYRIIQGVTGNTIY | TRBV7-8
ASSSSGTSGDQF | TRBV5-6
ASSSRGQTSTNEKLF | TRBV7-9
ASSRTLSSYEQY | TRBV28
SVADRGFLETQY | TRBV29-1
ASSRYSGRDEEQY | TRBV7-3
ASGDRGSNQPQH | TRBV28
ASSFNTEAF | TRBV5-6
ASSHGIAYEQY | TRBV4-1
ASSLLSLRTSNQPQH | TRBV28
ASSLVQDRTYEQY | TRBV5-8
ASSLGQGGEKLF | TRBV5-1
ASSMDGRREQF | TRBV5-1
ASSWTGSGNTIY | TRBV5-6
ASSFQGAYVTDTQY | TRBV7-2
ASSLAPGAAGHTQY | TRBV7-2
ASSRGFQDNSPLH | TRBV19
ASSQFGVGGGEDGYT | TRBV27
ASKERGGFSTDTQY | TRBV19
ASSRDRGAEAF | TRBV11-2
ASSINKAPTDTQY | TRBV19
ATSRTDSGNTIY | TRBV15
ASSAGDTQY | TRBV2
SPVLTSNTEAF | TRBV29-1
ASSVGDSSDSPLH | TRBV5-1
ASSGQGGGSPLH | TRBV2
ASSEVGTGVNYGYT | TRBV28
ASSPGQATYEQY | TRBV18
ASSHFVNTEAF | TRBV14
ASTRRGGPKETQY | TRBV6-5